This T cell receptor (beta chain) was sequenced for a study of T-cell reconstitution after alpha-beta-depleted transplantation in children. V was pared by 1 base and J by 5 bases, with 9 bases between. The CDR3 length is 13 residues. Germline CDR1 reads DFQATT; CDR2 reads SNEGSKA (reference sequence). It was with unique molecular identifiers that the TCRbeta library was prepared. TCRdb itself ran the PCR reads through MiXCR, one entry per CDR3 protein. The data hold some 640,000 distinct CDR3 sequences, with roughly 17% observed a single time. Source: PBMCs from the stem cell graft donor, taken from the stem cell graft. The chain has TRBV20-1 and TRBJ2-1; no clear D gene. The clonotype comes from a human donor who donated a stem cell graft to a child with acute myeloid leukemia. DNA for the CDR3: TGCAGTGCTAGAGCCCCGGTCGACAATGAGCAGTTCTTC. It specifies CSARAPVDNEQFF.